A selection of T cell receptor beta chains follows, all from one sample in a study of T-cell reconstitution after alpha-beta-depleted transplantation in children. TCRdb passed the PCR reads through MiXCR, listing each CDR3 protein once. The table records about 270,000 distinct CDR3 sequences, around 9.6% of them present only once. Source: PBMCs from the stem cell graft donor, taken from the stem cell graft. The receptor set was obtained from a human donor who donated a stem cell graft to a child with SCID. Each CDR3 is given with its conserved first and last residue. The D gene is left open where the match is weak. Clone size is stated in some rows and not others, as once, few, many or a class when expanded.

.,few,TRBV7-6,CASSLDPGETYEQYF
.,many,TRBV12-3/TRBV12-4,CASSDSSGNTIYF
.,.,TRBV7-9,CASTQSGQPYGYTF
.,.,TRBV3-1,CASSQVLDERLNTEAFF
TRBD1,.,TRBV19,CASIPDRSSYNEQFF
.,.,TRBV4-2,CASSQGAPGTRFF
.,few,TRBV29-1,CSVGGSLTAAFF
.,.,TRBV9,CASSEGAGSPLHF
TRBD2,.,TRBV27,CASSSRIGTSGGYEQYF
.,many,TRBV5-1,CASSTQSYNEQFF
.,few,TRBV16,CASSQSDRGEQYF
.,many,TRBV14,CASSPFQGQNEQFF
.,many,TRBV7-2,CASSSRYEQYF
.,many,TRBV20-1,CSAREGQVGELFF
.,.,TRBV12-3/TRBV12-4,CASSRRGILSGANVLTF
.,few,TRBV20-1,CSARDSEGGYSPLHF
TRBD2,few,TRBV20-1,CSATSPGGPYNEQFF
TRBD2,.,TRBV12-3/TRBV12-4,CASSRGGISDYEQYF
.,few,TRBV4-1,CASSQDTGHYYGYTF
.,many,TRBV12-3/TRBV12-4,CASSFSPDTQYF
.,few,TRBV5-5,CATQPGLREEETQYF
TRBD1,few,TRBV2,CASRQGLGQVGSGNTIYF
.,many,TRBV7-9,CASSFVSYEQYF
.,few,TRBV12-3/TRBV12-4,CASSLSGRTGELFF
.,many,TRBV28,CASLDRTGSYNEQFF
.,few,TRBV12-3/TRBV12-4,CASSLERGASNEQFF
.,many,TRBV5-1,CASSPGGLDYGYTF
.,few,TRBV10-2,CASPDYTGELFF
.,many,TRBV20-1,CSASFSSGNYGYTF
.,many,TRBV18,CASSPVGGRGEAFF
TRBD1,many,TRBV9,CASSASGTGGSRDEQYF
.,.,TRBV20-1,CSARVQGGVYTGELFF
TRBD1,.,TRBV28,CASNGQGASGANVLTF
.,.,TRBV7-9,CASSPRPPRGAYEQYF
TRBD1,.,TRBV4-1,CASSLIMGQSNTEAFF
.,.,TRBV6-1,CASRLRERDQSTDTQYF
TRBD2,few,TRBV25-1,CASSEGIAGGRRETQYF
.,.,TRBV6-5,CASSYGAGSGNTIYF
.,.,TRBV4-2,CASSQETANTEAFF
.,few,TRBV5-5,CASSFYQAVNTEAFF
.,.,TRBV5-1,CASKRGGYGYTF
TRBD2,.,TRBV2,CASRTSGSSYNEQFF
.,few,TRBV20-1,CSARGGGVAGDEQFF